Listed below are T cell receptor beta chains from one sample, sequenced in a study of blood T cell repertoires in COVID-19. Assay: immunoSEQ multiplex PCR; the TCRdb copy retains only in-frame clones and omits some. The profile covers about 250,000 clones, with around 90% appearing a single time and 2.5% to 3% taken by the ten largest. Sequenced material: PBMCs or T cells enriched from blood (not recorded which). The receptors were gathered from a woman between 45 and 60 years old who had recovered from COVID-19. The CDR3 runs from the conserved cysteine through the conserved F or W. Each record gives: V gene, CDR3 length, D gene, clone size, J gene, CDR3 protein, CDR3 DNA. D genes are given only for firm matches. Some rows mark clone size as missing; the rest say once, few, many or name a class of expanded clone.

V gene: TRBV7-2; CDR3 length: 14; D gene: TRBD1; clone size: -; J gene: TRBJ1-5; CDR3 protein: CASSSQGANQPQHF; CDR3 DNA: TGTGCCAGCAGCTCACAGGGGGCGAATCAGCCCCAGCATTTT
V gene: TRBV19; CDR3 length: 13; D gene: -; clone size: -; J gene: TRBJ2-3; CDR3 protein: CASSIGGGDTQYF; CDR3 DNA: TGTGCCAGTAGTATAGGAGGAGGAGATACGCAGTATTTT
V gene: TRBV30; CDR3 length: 13; D gene: -; clone size: -; J gene: TRBJ2-7; CDR3 protein: CAWATTETYEQYF; CDR3 DNA: TGTGCCTGGGCAACCACAGAGACCTACGAGCAGTACTTC
V gene: TRBV6-1; CDR3 length: 16; D gene: -; clone size: -; J gene: TRBJ1-1; CDR3 protein: CASSAMLQGPFTEAFF; CDR3 DNA: TGTGCCAGCAGTGCGATGTTACAGGGCCCCTTCACTGAAGCTTTCTTT
V gene: TRBV18; CDR3 length: 13; D gene: -; clone size: -; J gene: TRBJ2-3; CDR3 protein: CASPQGKADTQYF; CDR3 DNA: TGTGCCAGCCCCCAGGGAAAGGCAGATACGCAGTATTTT
V gene: TRBV18; CDR3 length: 15; D gene: -; clone size: once; J gene: TRBJ1-1; CDR3 protein: CASSPRGGLDTEAFF; CDR3 DNA: TGTGCCAGCTCACCCCGGGGGGGGCTTGACACTGAAGCTTTCTTT
V gene: TRBV5-5; CDR3 length: 15; D gene: TRBD1; clone size: -; J gene: TRBJ2-5; CDR3 protein: CASSLVGQGAETQYF; CDR3 DNA: TGTGCCAGCAGCTTGGTGGGACAGGGGGCTGAGACCCAGTACTTC
V gene: TRBV6-5; CDR3 length: 14; D gene: TRBD2; clone size: -; J gene: TRBJ2-1; CDR3 protein: CASSLAGGYNEQFF; CDR3 DNA: TGTGCCAGCAGCCTAGCGGGAGGCTACAATGAGCAGTTCTTC
V gene: TRBV7-6; CDR3 length: 12; D gene: -; clone size: -; J gene: TRBJ2-1; CDR3 protein: CASSLERREQFF; CDR3 DNA: TGTGCCAGCAGCTTAGAGCGGCGGGAGCAGTTCTTC
V gene: TRBV20-1; CDR3 length: 12; D gene: -; clone size: -; J gene: TRBJ2-7; CDR3 protein: CSASPREVEQYF; CDR3 DNA: TGCAGTGCTAGTCCCAGGGAGGTCGAGCAGTACTTC
V gene: TRBV29-1; CDR3 length: 15; D gene: -; clone size: -; J gene: TRBJ2-1; CDR3 protein: CSVEDPTGFRNEQFF; CDR3 DNA: TGCAGCGTTGAAGATCCGACAGGCTTTAGGAATGAGCAGTTCTTC
V gene: TRBV7-2; CDR3 length: 13; D gene: -; clone size: -; J gene: TRBJ1-2; CDR3 protein: CASSLAGEGGYTF; CDR3 DNA: TGTGCCAGCAGCTTAGCAGGGGAGGGTGGCTACACCTTC
V gene: TRBV7-9; CDR3 length: 16; D gene: TRBD1; clone size: -; J gene: TRBJ2-3; CDR3 protein: CASSPDRAKNTDTQYF; CDR3 DNA: TGTGCCAGCAGCCCAGACAGGGCCAAAAACACAGATACGCAGTATTTT
V gene: TRBV6-5; CDR3 length: 13; D gene: TRBD2; clone size: once; J gene: TRBJ2-7; CDR3 protein: CASSGQGLYEQYF; CDR3 DNA: TGTGCCAGCAGCGGGCAGGGACTATACGAGCAGTACTTC
V gene: TRBV7-3; CDR3 length: 15; D gene: TRBD2; clone size: -; J gene: TRBJ2-5; CDR3 protein: CASSLGSGRAETQYF; CDR3 DNA: TGTGCCAGCAGCTTAGGTAGCGGGAGGGCAGAGACCCAGTACTTC
V gene: TRBV19; CDR3 length: 14; D gene: TRBD2; clone size: -; J gene: TRBJ2-1; CDR3 protein: CASLGREGHNEQFF; CDR3 DNA: TGTGCCAGTCTCGGGCGGGAGGGTCACAATGAGCAGTTCTTC
V gene: TRBV11-2; CDR3 length: 14; D gene: -; clone size: -; J gene: TRBJ1-3; CDR3 protein: CASSLTGQGNTIYF; CDR3 DNA: TGTGCCAGCAGCTTAACAGGTCAAGGAAACACCATATATTTT
V gene: TRBV7-2; CDR3 length: 14; D gene: TRBD1; clone size: -; J gene: TRBJ2-2; CDR3 protein: CASSRDSDTGELFF; CDR3 DNA: TGTGCCAGCAGCCGGGACAGCGACACCGGGGAGCTGTTTTTT
V gene: TRBV29-1; CDR3 length: 13; D gene: -; clone size: -; J gene: TRBJ1-2; CDR3 protein: CSVFGLGVYGYTF; CDR3 DNA: TGCAGCGTCTTCGGACTGGGTGTCTATGGCTACACCTTC
V gene: TRBV29-1; CDR3 length: 14; D gene: TRBD1; clone size: -; J gene: TRBJ1-1; CDR3 protein: CSARQGGKNTEAFF; CDR3 DNA: TGCAGCGCCAGACAGGGTGGTAAAAACACTGAAGCTTTCTTT
V gene: TRBV2; CDR3 length: 13; D gene: -; clone size: -; J gene: TRBJ1-5; CDR3 protein: CASSYRVGQPQHF; CDR3 DNA: TGTGCCAGCAGTTACAGGGTAGGACAGCCCCAGCATTTT
V gene: TRBV6-2/TRBV6-3; CDR3 length: 15; D gene: -; clone size: -; J gene: TRBJ1-3; CDR3 protein: CASSTPDSPGNTIYF; CDR3 DNA: TGTGCCAGCAGTACTCCTGACAGTCCTGGAAACACCATATATTTT
V gene: TRBV18; CDR3 length: 14; D gene: TRBD2; clone size: -; J gene: TRBJ2-3; CDR3 protein: CASSELAGTDTQYF; CDR3 DNA: TGTGCCAGCTCTGAGCTAGCGGGGACAGATACGCAGTATTTT
V gene: TRBV5-4; CDR3 length: 14; D gene: -; clone size: once; J gene: TRBJ2-2; CDR3 protein: CASSRTPSTGELFF; CDR3 DNA: TGTGCCAGCAGCCGGACACCTAGCACCGGGGAGCTGTTTTTT
V gene: TRBV5-4; CDR3 length: 13; D gene: -; clone size: -; J gene: TRBJ2-2; CDR3 protein: CASSLGGTGELFF; CDR3 DNA: TGTGCCAGCAGCTTAGGGGGCACCGGGGAGCTGTTTTTT
V gene: TRBV30; CDR3 length: 17; D gene: TRBD2; clone size: -; J gene: TRBJ2-1; CDR3 protein: CAWSVARTSGSYNEQFF; CDR3 DNA: TGTGCCTGGAGTGTCGCCCGGACTAGCGGGTCCTACAATGAGCAGTTCTTC
V gene: TRBV7-7; CDR3 length: 14; D gene: -; clone size: -; J gene: TRBJ2-5; CDR3 protein: CASSSSGYGETQYF; CDR3 DNA: TGTGCTAGCAGCTCCAGCGGGTACGGAGAGACCCAGTACTTC
V gene: TRBV19; CDR3 length: 14; D gene: TRBD1; clone size: -; J gene: TRBJ2-3; CDR3 protein: CASSRDRNTDTQYF; CDR3 DNA: TGTGCCAGCAGCCGGGACAGGAACACAGATACGCAGTATTTT
V gene: TRBV15; CDR3 length: 16; D gene: -; clone size: -; J gene: TRBJ2-3; CDR3 protein: CATSRRYPGAGDTQYF; CDR3 DNA: TGTGCCACCAGCAGACGGTATCCGGGAGCAGGAGATACGCAGTATTTT
V gene: TRBV24-1; CDR3 length: 15; D gene: TRBD2; clone size: -; J gene: TRBJ2-5; CDR3 protein: CATSRTSEKVETQYF; CDR3 DNA: TGTGCCACCAGTAGGACTAGCGAAAAGGTAGAGACCCAGTACTTC
V gene: TRBV19; CDR3 length: 14; D gene: TRBD1; clone size: -; J gene: TRBJ1-2; CDR3 protein: CATPRDRGNYGYTF; CDR3 DNA: TGTGCCACTCCCAGGGACAGGGGGAACTATGGCTACACCTTC